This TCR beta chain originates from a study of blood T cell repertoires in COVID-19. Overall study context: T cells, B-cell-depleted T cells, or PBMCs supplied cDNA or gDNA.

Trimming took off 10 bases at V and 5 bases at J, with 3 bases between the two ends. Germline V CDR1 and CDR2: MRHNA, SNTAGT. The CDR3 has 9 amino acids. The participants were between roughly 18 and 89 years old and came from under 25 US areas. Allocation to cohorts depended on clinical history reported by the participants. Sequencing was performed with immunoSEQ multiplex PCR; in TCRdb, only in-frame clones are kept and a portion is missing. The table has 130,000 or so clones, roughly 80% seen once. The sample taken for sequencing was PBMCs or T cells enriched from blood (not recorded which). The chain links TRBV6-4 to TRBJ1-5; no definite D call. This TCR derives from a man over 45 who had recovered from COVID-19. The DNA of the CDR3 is TGTGCCAACTATCAGCCCCAGCATTTT. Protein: CANYQPQHF.